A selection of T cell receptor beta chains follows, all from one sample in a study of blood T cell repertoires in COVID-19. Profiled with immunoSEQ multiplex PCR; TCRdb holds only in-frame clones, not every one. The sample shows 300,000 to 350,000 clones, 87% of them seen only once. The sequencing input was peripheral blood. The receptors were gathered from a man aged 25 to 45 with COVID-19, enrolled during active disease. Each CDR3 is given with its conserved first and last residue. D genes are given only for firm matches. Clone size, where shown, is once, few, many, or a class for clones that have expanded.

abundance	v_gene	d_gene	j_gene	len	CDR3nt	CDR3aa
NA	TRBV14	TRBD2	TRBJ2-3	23	TGTGCCAGCAGCCAAGGAGGCACAATGGGACTAGCAACTAATATAGGTACGGCAGATACGCAGTATTTT	CASSQGGTMGLATNIGTADTQYF
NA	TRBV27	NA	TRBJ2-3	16	TGTGCCAGCACCCCAAAGCACCGGCTAGCGACAGATACGCAGTATTTT	CASTPKHRLATDTQYF
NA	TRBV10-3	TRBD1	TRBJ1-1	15	TGTGCCATCAGTGAGTCGACAGGGGGGGTAACTGAAGCTTTCTTT	CAISESTGGVTEAFF
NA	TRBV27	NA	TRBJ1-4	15	TGTGCCAGCAGTCAGATGACAGCTAGTAATGAAAAACTGTTTTTT	CASSQMTASNEKLFF
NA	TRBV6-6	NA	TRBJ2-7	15	TGTGCCAGCAGTTACTCGAAGACAGCCACCTACGAGCAGTACTTC	CASSYSKTATYEQYF
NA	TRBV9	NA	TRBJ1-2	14	TGTGCCAGCAGCATGTCATCCCGGGACTATGGCTACACCTTC	CASSMSSRDYGYTF
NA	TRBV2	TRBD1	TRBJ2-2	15	TGTGCCAGCAGGCGTACAGGGGGCGCAGGCGGGGAGCTGTTTTTT	CASRRTGGAGGELFF
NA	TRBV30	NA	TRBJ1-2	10	TGTGCCTGGGGGTACGGTGGCTACACCTTC	CAWGYGGYTF
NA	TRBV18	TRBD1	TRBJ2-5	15	TGTGCCAGTTCTCCGGGACAGGGGGCGTGGGAGACCCAGTACTTC	CASSPGQGAWETQYF
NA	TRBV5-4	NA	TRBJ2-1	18	TGTGCCAGCAGCTTGGGGGGGACACTTTCGAGCTCCTACAATGAGCAGTTCTTC	CASSLGGTLSSSYNEQFF
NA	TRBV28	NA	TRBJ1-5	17	TGTGCCAGCAGTCCCGCCCCCCGGGACACAAGCAATCAGCCCCAGCATTTT	CASSPAPRDTSNQPQHF
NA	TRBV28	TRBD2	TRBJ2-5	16	TGTGCCAGCAGTCCCCGACTAGCGGCCTCCAGAGAGACCCAGTACTTC	CASSPRLAASRETQYF
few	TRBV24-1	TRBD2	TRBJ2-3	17	TGTGCCACCAGCCCTCCGGGACTAGCCCTTAGCACAGATACGCAGTATTTT	CATSPPGLALSTDTQYF
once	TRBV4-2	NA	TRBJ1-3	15	TGTGCCAGCAGCCAAGAACGGGGGGCGATTGGCACCATATATTTT	CASSQERGAIGTIYF
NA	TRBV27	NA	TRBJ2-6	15	TGTGCCAGCAGTCTACTCTTGTCCGGGGCCAACGTCCTGACTTTC	CASSLLLSGANVLTF
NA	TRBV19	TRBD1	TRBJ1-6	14	TGTGCCAGTAGTATGGACAGGGGAGATTCACCCCTCCACTTT	CASSMDRGDSPLHF
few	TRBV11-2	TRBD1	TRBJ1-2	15	TGTGCCAGCAGCTTAGCCGGACAGGGTAACTATGGCTACACCTTC	CASSLAGQGNYGYTF
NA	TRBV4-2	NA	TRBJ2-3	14	TGTGCCAGCAGCCAGGAAGCGAGCACAGATACGCAGTATTTT	CASSQEASTDTQYF
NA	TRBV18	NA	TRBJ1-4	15	TGTGCCAGCTCAGCCGACGGAGCAACTAATGAAAAACTGTTTTTT	CASSADGATNEKLFF
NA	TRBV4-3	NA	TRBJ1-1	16	TGCGCCAGCAGCCAAGGTCCCAGGGGAGTGAACACTGAAGCTTTCTTT	CASSQGPRGVNTEAFF
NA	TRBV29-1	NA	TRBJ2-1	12	TGCAGCGTTGGGCAGGGCTTCAATGAGCAGTTCTTC	CSVGQGFNEQFF
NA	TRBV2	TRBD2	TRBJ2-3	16	TGTGCCAGCAGTTCCGTGATAGCGGGAAGGACAGATACGCAGTATTTT	CASSSVIAGRTDTQYF
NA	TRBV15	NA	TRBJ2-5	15	TGTGCCACCAGCAAGAGGGGATACAGGGAAGAGACCCAGTACTTC	CATSKRGYREETQYF
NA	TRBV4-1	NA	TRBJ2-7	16	TGCGCCAGCAGCCAGACGTCGGTAGCGGAATCCTACGAGCAGTACTTC	CASSQTSVAESYEQYF
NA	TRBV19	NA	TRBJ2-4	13	TGTGCCAGTAGTGTCAGGGCACAAAACATTCAGTACTTC	CASSVRAQNIQYF
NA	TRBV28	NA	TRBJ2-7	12	TGTGCCAGCATGACAGAGATTTATGAGCAGTACTTC	CASMTEIYEQYF
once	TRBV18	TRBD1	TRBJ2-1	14	TGTGCCAGCTCACCGGACAGGTCCTACAATGAGCAGTTCTTC	CASSPDRSYNEQFF
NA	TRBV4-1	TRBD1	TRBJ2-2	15	TGCGCCAGCAGCCAGGGGACAGGGGGAACCGGGGAGCTGTTTTTT	CASSQGTGGTGELFF
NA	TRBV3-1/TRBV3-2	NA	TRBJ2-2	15	TGTGCCAGCAGCCTTACGCAGGGGTACACCGGGGAGCTGTTTTTT	CASSLTQGYTGELFF
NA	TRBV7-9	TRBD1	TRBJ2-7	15	TGTGCCAGCAGCTTAGAGACAGGGGGCTTCTACGAGCAGTACTTC	CASSLETGGFYEQYF
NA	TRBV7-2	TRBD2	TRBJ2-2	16	TGTGCCAGCAGCTTAGTGGGCGGGAGGGGACCCGGGGAGCTGTTTTTT	CASSLVGGRGPGELFF
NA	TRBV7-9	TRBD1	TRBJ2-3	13	TGTGCCAGCAGCTTGGACAGGGCGGATACGCAGTATTTT	CASSLDRADTQYF
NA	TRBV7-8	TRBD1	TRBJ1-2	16	TGTGCCAGCAGCTCCCGACCCGGGACAGGGATCTATGGCTACACCTTC	CASSSRPGTGIYGYTF
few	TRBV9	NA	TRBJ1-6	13	TGTGCCAGCAGCGTCGACAGTAAATCACCCCTCCACTTT	CASSVDSKSPLHF
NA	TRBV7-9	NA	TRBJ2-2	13	TGTGCCAGCAGCCCAACGAACACCGGGGAGCTGTTTTTT	CASSPTNTGELFF
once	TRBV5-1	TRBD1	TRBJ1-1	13	TGCGCCAGCAGCCGGACAGGGGCCGCAGAAGCTTTCTTT	CASSRTGAAEAFF
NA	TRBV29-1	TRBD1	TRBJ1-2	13	TGCAGCGTTGCCGGGACAGGGGACTATGGCTACACCTTC	CSVAGTGDYGYTF
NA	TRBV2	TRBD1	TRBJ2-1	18	TGTGCCAGCAGTGACGCCGGGACAGGGGGCTTAAGAGACAATGAGCAGTTCTTC	CASSDAGTGGLRDNEQFF
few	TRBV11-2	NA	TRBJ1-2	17	TGTGCCAGCAGCTTAGGAATTGCGAGGACTTTGAACTATGGCTACACCTTC	CASSLGIARTLNYGYTF
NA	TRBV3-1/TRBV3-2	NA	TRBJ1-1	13	TGTGCCACTCTGAAGCCGCCCCGCACTGAAGCTTTCTTT	CATLKPPRTEAFF
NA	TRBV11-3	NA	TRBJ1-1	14	TGTGCCAGCAGCCCAGGAGAGGGTGACAGGGAAGCTTTCTTT	CASSPGEGDREAFF
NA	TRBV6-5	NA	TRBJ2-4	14	TGTGCCAGCAGTTACTCACAGGGAATAAACATTCAGTACTTC	CASSYSQGINIQYF